A single sample gave rise to the 8 T cell receptor beta chains below, sequenced in a study of blood T cells in healthy people across ages. Primed by a sample-barcoded 5' primer and a J-beta primer mix, a second PCR proceeded for 7 to 11 cycles. TCRdb recomputed calls from the 5' RACE reads with MiXCR, one row per CDR3 protein. The sample gives approximately 800,000 distinct CDR3 sequences, around three fifths of which show up once; roughly 25% is in the top ten. Sequenced input: blood. All receptors derive from a middle-aged man in good health.

The chain couples TRBV13 to TRBJ2-2; tentatively, D is TRBD2 (6 bases). The CDR3 runs to 17 residues. The V gene's germline CDR1 is PRHDT and CDR2 FYEKMQ (reference sequence). V was cut by 5 bases and J by 2 bases, with 18 bases left in between. DNA for the CDR3: TGTGCCAGCAGCCTCTATAGCGGAATAAACAACACCGGGGAGCTGTTTTTT. Translated: CASSLYSGINNTGELFF.

This clonotype has a single count. A much larger clone differs from this one at a single base, so this may be a read error. This chain joins TRBV20-1 and TRBJ2-1, with 7 nucleotides matching TRBD2. The CDR3 is made up of 15 amino acids. With V trimmed by 3 bases and J by 6 bases, 11 bases remained unmatched. Germline V gives CDR1 DFQATT, CDR2 SNEGSKA (reference sequence). The CDR3, as DNA: TGCAGTGCTAGCCCGTTTGCGGGAGTACGCAATGAGCAGTTCTTC. This gives the protein CSASPFAGVRNEQFF.

This chain uses TRBV3-1 with TRBJ1-2, with TRBD1 matching over 7 bases. With V trimmed by 1 base and J by 7 bases, 12 bases remained unmatched. Germline CDR1 is LGHDT and CDR2 is YNNKEL (reference sequence). The CDR3 extends over 16 amino acids. The CDR3 DNA is TGTGCCAGCAGCCAAGTTCGGTCAGGGGGTATACGTGGCTACACCTTC. Amino acid sequence: CASSQVRSGGIRGYTF.

This chain connects TRBV5-1 to TRBJ2-3; D may be TRBD2 (6 bases). This CDR3 spans 17 amino acids. CDR1 and CDR2 from the germline V gene are SGHRS and YFSETQ. Trimming removed 2 bases from V and 8 bases from J, with 24 bases in between. CDR3 protein: CASSFALAGTSIGTQYF. DNA for the CDR3: TGCGCCAGCAGCTTCGCCCTCGCCGGGACTTCAATAGGTACGCAGTATTTT.

The rearrangement joins TRBV7-3 to TRBJ2-1; 15 bases are a match to TRBD2. Trimming at V came to 5 bases and at J to 2 bases, leaving 7 bases not matched to a gene. Germline CDR1 reads SGHTA; CDR2 reads FQGTGA. This CDR3 spans 18 amino acids. CDR3 nucleotide sequence: TGTGCCAGCAGCCCGCGGACTAGCGGGGGGGCCCCCTACAATGAGCAGTTCTTC. Translated, it gives CASSPRTSGGAPYNEQFF. The variable domain in full, completed from reference TRBV7-3 and TRBJ2-1, reads GAGVSQTPSNKVTEKGKYVELRCDPISGHTALYWYRQSLGQGPEFLIYFQGTGAADDSGLPNDRFFAVRPEGSVSTLKIQRTERGDSAVYLCASSPRTSGGAPYNEQFFGPGTRLTVL.

Many counts were recorded for this clonotype. The rearrangement links TRBV2 to TRBJ2-4; TRBD2 agrees at 7 bases. The germline CDR1 and CDR2 sequences are SNHLY and FYNNEI. This CDR3 is built from 15 residues. J gave up 7 bases and V 3 bases, and 9 bases lay outside the gene matches. This CDR3 reads CASSDWSGGGNIQYF. The CDR3 nucleotides read TGTGCCAGCAGTGATTGGTCGGGAGGAGGTAACATTCAGTACTTC.

The chain links TRBV9 to TRBJ1-2, with D hard to call. This CDR3 is 13 amino acids long. From germline, CDR1 is SGDLS and CDR2 YYNGEE. V was clipped by 0 bases and J by 3 bases, with 6 bases between them. The CDR3 DNA is TGTGCCAGCAGCGTAGAGTCCGACTATGGCTACACCTTC. This translates into CASSVESDYGYTF.

This clonotype was seen a few times. This rearrangement joins TRBV4-1 to TRBJ1-5, with D maybe TRBD1 (6 bases). The CDR3 length is 18 residues. Between the trimmed V and J ends, which lost 0 bases and 6 bases, there was a span of 21 bases. Germline V gene lookup returns CDR1 MGHRA and CDR2 YSYEKL. The CDR3 reads CASSQDGVGGAQSQPQHF. CDR3 bases: TGCGCCAGCAGCCAAGACGGTGTAGGGGGGGCGCAAAGTCAGCCCCAGCATTTT.